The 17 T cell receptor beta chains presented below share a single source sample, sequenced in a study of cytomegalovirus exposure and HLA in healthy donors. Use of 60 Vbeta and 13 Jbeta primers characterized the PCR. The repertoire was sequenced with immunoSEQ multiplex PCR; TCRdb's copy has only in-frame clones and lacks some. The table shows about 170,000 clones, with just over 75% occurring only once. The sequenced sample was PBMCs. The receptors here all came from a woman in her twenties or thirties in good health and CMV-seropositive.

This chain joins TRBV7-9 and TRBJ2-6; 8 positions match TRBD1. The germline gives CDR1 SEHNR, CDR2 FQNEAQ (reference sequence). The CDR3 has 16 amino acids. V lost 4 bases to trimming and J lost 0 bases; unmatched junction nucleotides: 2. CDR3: CASSWDRSSGANVLTF. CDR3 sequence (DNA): TGTGCCAGCAGCTGGGACAGGAGCTCTGGGGCCAACGTCCTGACTTTC.

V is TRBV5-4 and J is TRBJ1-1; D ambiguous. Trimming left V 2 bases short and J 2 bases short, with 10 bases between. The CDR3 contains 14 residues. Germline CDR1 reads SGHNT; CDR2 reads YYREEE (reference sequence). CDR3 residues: CASSFYWSNTEAFF. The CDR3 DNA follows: TGTGCCAGCAGCTTTTATTGGAGTAACACTGAAGCTTTCTTT. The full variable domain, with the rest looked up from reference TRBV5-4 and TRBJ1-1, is ETGVTQSPTHLIKTRGQQVTLRCSSQSGHNTVSWYQQALGQGPQFIFQYYREEENGRGNFPPRFSGLQFPNYSSELNVNALELDDSALYLCASSFYWSNTEAFFGQGTRLTVV.

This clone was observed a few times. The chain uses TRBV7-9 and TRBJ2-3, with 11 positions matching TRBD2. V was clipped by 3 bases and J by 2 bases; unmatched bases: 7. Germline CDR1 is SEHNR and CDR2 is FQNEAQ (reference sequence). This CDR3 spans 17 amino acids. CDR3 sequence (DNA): TGTGCCAGCAGCTTGGGGACTAGCGGAGGACACACAGATACGCAGTATTTT. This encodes CASSLGTSGGHTDTQYF.

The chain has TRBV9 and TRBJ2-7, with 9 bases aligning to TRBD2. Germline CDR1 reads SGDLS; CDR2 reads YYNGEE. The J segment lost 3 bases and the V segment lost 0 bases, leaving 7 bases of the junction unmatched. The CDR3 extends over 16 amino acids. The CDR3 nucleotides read TGTGCCAGCAGCGTAGCCCCTAGCGGGACCCTCTACGAGCAGTACTTC. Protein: CASSVAPSGTLYEQYF.

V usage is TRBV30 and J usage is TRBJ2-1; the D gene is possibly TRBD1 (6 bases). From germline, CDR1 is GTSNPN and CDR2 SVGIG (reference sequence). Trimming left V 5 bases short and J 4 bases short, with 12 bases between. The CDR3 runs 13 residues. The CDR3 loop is CAWSGVNYNEQFF. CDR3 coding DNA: TGTGCCTGGTCAGGGGTAAATTACAATGAGCAGTTCTTC.

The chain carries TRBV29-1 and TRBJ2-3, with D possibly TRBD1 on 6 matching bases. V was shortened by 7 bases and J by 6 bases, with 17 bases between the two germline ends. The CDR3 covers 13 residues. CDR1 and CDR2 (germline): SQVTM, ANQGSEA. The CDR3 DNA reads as TGCAGCGGCGGAGCAGGGACAATGGATACGCAGTATTTT. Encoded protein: CSGGAGTMDTQYF.

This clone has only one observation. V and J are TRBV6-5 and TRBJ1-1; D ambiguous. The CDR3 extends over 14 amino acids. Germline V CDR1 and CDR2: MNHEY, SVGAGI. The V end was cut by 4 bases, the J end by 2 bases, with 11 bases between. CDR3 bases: TGTGCCAGCAGTTTTCACTTTATAAACACTGAAGCTTTCTTT. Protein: CASSFHFINTEAFF.

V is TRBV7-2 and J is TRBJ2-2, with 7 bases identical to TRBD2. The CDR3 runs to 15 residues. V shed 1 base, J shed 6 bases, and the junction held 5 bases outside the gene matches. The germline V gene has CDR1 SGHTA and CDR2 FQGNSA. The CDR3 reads CASSLVGGVAGELFF. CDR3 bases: TGTGCCAGCAGCTTAGTTGGGGGGGTTGCCGGGGAGCTGTTTTTT. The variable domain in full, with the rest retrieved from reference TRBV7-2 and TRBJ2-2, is GAGVSQSPSNKVTEKGKDVELRCDPISGHTALYWYRQSLGQGLEFLIYFQGNSAPDKSGLPSDRFSAERTGGSVSTLTIQRTQQEDSAVYLCASSLVGGVAGELFFGEGSRLTVL.

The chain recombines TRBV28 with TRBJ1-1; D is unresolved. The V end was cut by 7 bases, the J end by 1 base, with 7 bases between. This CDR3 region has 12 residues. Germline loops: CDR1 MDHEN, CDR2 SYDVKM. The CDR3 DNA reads TGTGCCAGCAACGGGAAGAACACTGAAGCTTTCTTT. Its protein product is CASNGKNTEAFF.

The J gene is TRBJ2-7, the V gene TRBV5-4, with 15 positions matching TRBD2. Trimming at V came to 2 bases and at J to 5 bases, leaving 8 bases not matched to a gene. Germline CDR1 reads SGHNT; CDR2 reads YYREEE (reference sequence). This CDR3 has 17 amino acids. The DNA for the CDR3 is TGTGCCAGCAGCTTAATGGGACTAGCGGGAGGCCTAGACGAGCAGTACTTC. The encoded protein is CASSLMGLAGGLDEQYF.

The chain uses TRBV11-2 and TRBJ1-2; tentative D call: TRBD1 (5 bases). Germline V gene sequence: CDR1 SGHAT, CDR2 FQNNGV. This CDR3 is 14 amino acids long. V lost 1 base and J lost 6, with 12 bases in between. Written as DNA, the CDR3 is TGTGCCAGCAGCTTAGCGGCCAGGGTAAATGGCTACACCTTC. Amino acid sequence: CASSLAARVNGYTF. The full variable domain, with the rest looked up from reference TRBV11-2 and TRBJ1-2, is EAGVAQSPRYKIIEKRQSVAFWCNPISGHATLYWYQQILGQGPKLLIQFQNNGVVDDSQLPKDRFSAERLKGVDSTLKIQPAKLEDSAVYLCASSLAARVNGYTFGSGTRLTVV.

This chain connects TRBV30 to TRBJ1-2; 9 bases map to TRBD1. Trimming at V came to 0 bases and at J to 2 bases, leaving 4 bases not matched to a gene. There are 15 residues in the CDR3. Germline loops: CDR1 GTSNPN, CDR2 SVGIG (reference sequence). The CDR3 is CAWSVRGQGNYGYTF. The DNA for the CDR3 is TGTGCCTGGAGTGTTCGCGGACAGGGGAACTATGGCTACACCTTC.

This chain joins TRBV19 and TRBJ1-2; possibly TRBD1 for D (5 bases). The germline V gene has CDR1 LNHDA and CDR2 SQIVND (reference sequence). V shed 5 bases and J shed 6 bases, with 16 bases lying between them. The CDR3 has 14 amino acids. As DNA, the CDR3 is TGTGCCAGTAGTCTTGCCAGGGAGGTCGATGGCTACACCTTC. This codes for CASSLAREVDGYTF.

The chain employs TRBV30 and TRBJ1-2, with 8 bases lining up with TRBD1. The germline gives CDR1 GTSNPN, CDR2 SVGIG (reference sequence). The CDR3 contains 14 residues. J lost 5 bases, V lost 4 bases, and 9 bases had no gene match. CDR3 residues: CAWTQGVLGYGYTF. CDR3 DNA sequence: TGTGCCTGGACACAGGGGGTACTCGGATATGGCTACACCTTC. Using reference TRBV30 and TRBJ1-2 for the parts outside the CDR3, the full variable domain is SQTIHQWPATLVQPVGSPLSLECTVEGTSNPNLYWYRQAAGRGLQLLFYSVGIGQISSEVPQNLSASRPQDRQFILSSKKLLLSDSGFYLCAWTQGVLGYGYTFGSGTRLTVV.

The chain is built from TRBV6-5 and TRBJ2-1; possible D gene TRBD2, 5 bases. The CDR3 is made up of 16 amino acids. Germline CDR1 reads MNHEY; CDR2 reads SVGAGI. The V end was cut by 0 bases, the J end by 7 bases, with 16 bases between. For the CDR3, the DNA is TGTGCCAGCAGTTACTCGATAGGTGAGAGGGCTAATGAGCAGTTCTTC. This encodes CASSYSIGERANEQFF.

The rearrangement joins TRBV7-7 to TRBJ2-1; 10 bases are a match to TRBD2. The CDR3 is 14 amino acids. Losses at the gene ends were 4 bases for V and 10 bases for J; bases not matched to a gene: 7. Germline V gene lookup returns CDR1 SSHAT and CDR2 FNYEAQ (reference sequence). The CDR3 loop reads CASSSSGTSVEQFF. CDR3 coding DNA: TGTGCCAGCAGCTCATCCGGGACTAGCGTCGAGCAGTTCTTC.

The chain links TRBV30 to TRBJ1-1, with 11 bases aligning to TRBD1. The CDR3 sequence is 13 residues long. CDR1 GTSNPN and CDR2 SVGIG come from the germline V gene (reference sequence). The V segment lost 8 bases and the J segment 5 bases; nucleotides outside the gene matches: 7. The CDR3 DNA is TGTGCCGAAGCAAGGGACAGGGGGACTGAAGCTTTCTTT. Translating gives CAEARDRGTEAFF.